These 6 T cell receptor beta chains were all obtained from the same sample, sequenced in a study of cytomegalovirus exposure and HLA in healthy donors. Primers: 60 Vbeta forward and 13 Jbeta reverse. Data came from immunoSEQ multiplex PCR; TCRdb stores just in-frame clones and leaves some out. This sample carries some 200,000 clones, with 1.1% going to the ten biggest clones. The sequenced material came from PBMCs. Receptors originate from a girl aged 2 to 10 in good health and CMV-seropositive.

The chain has TRBV6-5 and TRBJ2-6; 8 bases align to TRBD1. The junction had 4 bases not matched to a gene; V was cut back by 8 bases and J by 4 bases. The CDR3 length is 14 residues. From germline, CDR1 is MNHEY and CDR2 SVGAGI. The CDR3 here is CASSTGEGANVLTF. The CDR3 coding sequence is TGTGCCAGCTCGACAGGGGAAGGGGCCAACGTCCTGACTTTC.

The chain is built from TRBV28 and TRBJ1-2, with 11 bases fitting TRBD1. Per the germline V gene, CDR1 is MDHEN and CDR2 is SYDVKM. The CDR3 contains 17 residues. V dropped 8 bases and J dropped 2; count of bases not matched to a gene: 13. CDR3 sequence (DNA): TGTGCCAGCCGCGGGACAGGGGGAGTGGGGGGGAACTATGGCTACACCTTC. Translation: CASRGTGGVGGNYGYTF.

V usage is TRBV2 and J usage is TRBJ2-7; TRBD2 aligns across 8 bases. J lost 4 bases, V lost 3 bases, and 8 bases had no gene match. Germline CDR1 SNHLY, CDR2 FYNNEI. The CDR3 covers 15 residues. The CDR3 sequence is CASSENREGQYEQYF. In DNA, the CDR3 is TGTGCCAGCAGTGAGAATCGGGAGGGCCAGTACGAGCAGTACTTC.

V gene TRBV7-9 combines with J gene TRBJ1-2, with a weak D call TRBD1 (5 bases). Trimming pared 1 base from V and 6 bases from J, leaving 12 bases between. Germline lookup yields CDR1 SEHNR and CDR2 FQNEAQ (reference sequence). The CDR3 extends over 14 amino acids. CDR3 amino acids: CASSLGPGIHGYTF. CDR3 nucleotide sequence: TGTGCCAGCAGCTTAGGACCAGGGATTCATGGCTACACCTTC.

The J gene is TRBJ2-1, the V gene TRBV28; D perhaps matches TRBD2 (7 bases). Germline V lookup: CDR1 MDHEN, CDR2 SYDVKM. This CDR3 comprises 14 residues. Trimming removed 3 bases at V and 9 bases at J, with 15 bases between. Here the CDR3 DNA reads TGTGCCAGCAGTTTGGGGGGGCGGAGGACTGAGCAGTTCTTC. This sequence encodes CASSLGGRRTEQFF.

The J gene is TRBJ2-7, the V gene TRBV5-1; a weak D match, TRBD2 (7 bases). CDR1 SGHRS and CDR2 YFSETQ come from the germline V gene. The V end lost 4 bases, the J end lost 6 bases, and 17 bases lay between the germline ends. CDR3 length: 14 amino acids. The CDR3 is CASSQFPRGGEQYF. CDR3 in DNA: TGCGCCAGCAGCCAATTTCCGAGGGGGGGCGAGCAGTACTTC.